By share, the clone carrying this T cell receptor beta chain ranks as medium-sized (0.01 to 0.1%). As yet, its antigen is unknown. Specified treatment: roughly nine-day PBMC culture with coronavirus spike peptide pools or control peptides (ViraFEST assay). First, ViraFEST expanded antigen-specific T cells with peptide pools, and next it sequenced the TCRs. The data are from a study of vaccination and CD4 T cells after COVID-19. Sequence data for DNA of cultured CD4+ T cells were generated by the Oncomine TCR Beta short-read assay. From the PCR reads, TCRdb called clonotypes with MiXCR, one entry per CDR3 protein. Of around 12,000 distinct CDR3 sequences listed, around 43% were seen once; the top ten hold about 8.5%. The V and J ends lost 4 bases and 2 bases respectively, with 16 bases between them. This CDR3 comprises 16 residues. The germline CDR1 and CDR2 sequences are SGHNT and YENEEA.

The chain recombines TRBV11-3 with TRBJ2-3; D is possibly TRBD1 (6 bases). The sequence was obtained from a human donor who had recovered from COVID-19. The sample consisted of CD4+ T cells from blood, cultured in vitro. CDR3: CASSSPDRNPTDTQYF. For the CDR3, the DNA is TGTGCCAGCAGCTCTCCCGACAGGAACCCCACAGATACGCAGTATTTT.